The entry below gives a single TCR beta chain sequence along with its context. What it binds is unknown. This specimen comes from a study of OX40 agonist ivuxolimab in advanced cancers. Profiling relied on immunoSEQ multiplex PCR, and the TCRdb table lists in-frame clones only, not all of them. The sample consists of 50,000 to 60,000 clones, 86% of them appearing once. The CDR3 extends over 15 amino acids. V was pared by 2 bases and J by 3 bases, with 13 bases between. The germline gives CDR1 SGHTA, CDR2 FQGTGA. The study, taken as a whole, reports: Several nonresponders also turned out to have low normalized T-cell clonal expansion.

The material sequenced was CD4+ or CD8+ T cells sorted from blood, taken in a trial of the OX40 agonist ivuxolimab. This receptor was identified in an adult with an advanced solid tumor such as melanoma, head and neck, liver or kidney cancer. The rearrangement uses TRBV7-3 and TRBJ1-1, with a possible D match to TRBD1 (5 bases). CDR3 amino acids: CASSLSGQKYTEAFF. The CDR3 nucleotides read TGTGCCAGCAGCTTATCCGGACAAAAGTACACTGAAGCTTTCTTT. Variable domain in full (rest from reference TRBV7-3 and TRBJ1-1): GAGVSQTPSNKVTEKGKYVELRCDPISGHTALYWYRQSLGQGPEFLIYFQGTGAADDSGLPNDRFFAVRPEGSVSTLKIQRTERGDSAVYLCASSLSGQKYTEAFFGQGTRLTVV.